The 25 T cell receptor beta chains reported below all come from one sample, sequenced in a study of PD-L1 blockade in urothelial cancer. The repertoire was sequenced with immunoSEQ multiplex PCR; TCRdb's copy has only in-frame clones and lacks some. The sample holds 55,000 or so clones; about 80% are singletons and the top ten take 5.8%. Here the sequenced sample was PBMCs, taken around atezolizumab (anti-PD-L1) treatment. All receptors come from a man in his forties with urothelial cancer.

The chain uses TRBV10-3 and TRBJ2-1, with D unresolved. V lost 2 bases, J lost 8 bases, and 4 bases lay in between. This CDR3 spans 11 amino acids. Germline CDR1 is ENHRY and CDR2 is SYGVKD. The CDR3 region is CAISEADEQFF. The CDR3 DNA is TGTGCCATCAGTGAGGCGGATGAGCAGTTCTTC.

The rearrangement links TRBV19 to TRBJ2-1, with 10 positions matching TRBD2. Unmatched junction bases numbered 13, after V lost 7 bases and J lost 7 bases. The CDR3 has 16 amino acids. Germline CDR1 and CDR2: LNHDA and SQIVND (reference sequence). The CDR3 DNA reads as TGTGCCAGTAACAAGGGAGGGCTAGCGGGAGTTAATGAGCAGTTCTTC. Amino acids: CASNKGGLAGVNEQFF.

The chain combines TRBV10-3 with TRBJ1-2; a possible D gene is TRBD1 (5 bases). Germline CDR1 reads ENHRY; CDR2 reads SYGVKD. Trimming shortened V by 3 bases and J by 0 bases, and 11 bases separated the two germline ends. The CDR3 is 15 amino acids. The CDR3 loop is CAISDPGGANYGYTF. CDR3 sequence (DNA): TGTGCCATCAGTGACCCGGGGGGGGCTAACTATGGCTACACCTTC.

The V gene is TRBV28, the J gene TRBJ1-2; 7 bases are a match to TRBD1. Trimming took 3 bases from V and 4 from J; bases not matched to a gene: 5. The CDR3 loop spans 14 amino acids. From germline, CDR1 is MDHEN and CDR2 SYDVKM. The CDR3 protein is CASSFAGQSYGYTF. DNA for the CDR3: TGTGCCAGCAGTTTTGCGGGACAGTCCTATGGCTACACCTTC.

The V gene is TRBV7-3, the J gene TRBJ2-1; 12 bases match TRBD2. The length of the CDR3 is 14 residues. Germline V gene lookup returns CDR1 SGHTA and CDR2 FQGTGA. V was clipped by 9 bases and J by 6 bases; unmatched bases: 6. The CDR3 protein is CASSGLAGSNEQFF. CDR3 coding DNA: TGTGCCAGTAGCGGACTAGCGGGATCCAATGAGCAGTTCTTC.

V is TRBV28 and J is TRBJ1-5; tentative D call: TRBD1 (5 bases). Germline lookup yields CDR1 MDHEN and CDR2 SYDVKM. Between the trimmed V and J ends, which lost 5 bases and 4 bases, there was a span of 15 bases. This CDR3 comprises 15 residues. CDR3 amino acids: CASSPPAGRNQPQHF. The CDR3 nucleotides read TGTGCCAGCAGTCCCCCCGCAGGGCGTAATCAGCCCCAGCATTTT.

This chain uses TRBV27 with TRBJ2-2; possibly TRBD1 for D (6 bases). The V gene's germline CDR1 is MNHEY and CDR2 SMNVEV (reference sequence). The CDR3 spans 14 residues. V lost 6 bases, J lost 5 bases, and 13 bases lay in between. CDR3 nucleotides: TGTGCCAGCAGGTCAACAGGGTGGACCGGGGAGCTGTTTTTT. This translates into CASRSTGWTGELFF.

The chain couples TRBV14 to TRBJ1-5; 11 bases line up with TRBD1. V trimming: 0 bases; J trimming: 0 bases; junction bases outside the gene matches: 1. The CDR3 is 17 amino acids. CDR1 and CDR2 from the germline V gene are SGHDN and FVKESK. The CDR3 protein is CASSQEDRGHSNQPQHF. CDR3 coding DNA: TGTGCCAGCAGCCAAGAGGACAGGGGGCATAGCAATCAGCCCCAGCATTTT. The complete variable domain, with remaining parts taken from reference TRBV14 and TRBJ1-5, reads EAGVTQFPSHSVIEKGQTVTLRCDPISGHDNLYWYRRVMGKEIKFLLHFVKESKQDESGMPNNRFLAERTGGTYSTLKVQPAELEDSGVYFCASSQEDRGHSNQPQHFGDGTRLSIL.

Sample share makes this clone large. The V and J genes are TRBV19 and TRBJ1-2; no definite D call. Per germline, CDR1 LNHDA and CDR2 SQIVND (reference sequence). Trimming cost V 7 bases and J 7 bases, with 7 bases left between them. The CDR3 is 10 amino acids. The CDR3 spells CASKQLGYTF. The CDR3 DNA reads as TGTGCCAGTAAACAGCTTGGCTACACCTTC.

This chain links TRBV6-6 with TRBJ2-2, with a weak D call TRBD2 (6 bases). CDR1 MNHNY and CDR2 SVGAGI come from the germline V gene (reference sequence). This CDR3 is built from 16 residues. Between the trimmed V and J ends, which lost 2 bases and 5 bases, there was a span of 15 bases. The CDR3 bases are TGTGCCAGCAGTTACACCTCAATCGCGGGGACCGGGGAGCTGTTTTTT. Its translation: CASSYTSIAGTGELFF.

CDR3 loop: CASSPGLAVHEQFF. CDR3 DNA sequence: TGTGCCAGCAGTCCGGGACTAGCGGTCCATGAGCAGTTCTTC. This chain links TRBV6-5 with TRBJ2-1, with 11 nucleotides matching TRBD2. Germline values: CDR1 MNHEY, CDR2 SVGAGI. J lost 8 bases, V lost 5 bases, and 5 bases had no gene match. This CDR3 has 14 amino acids.

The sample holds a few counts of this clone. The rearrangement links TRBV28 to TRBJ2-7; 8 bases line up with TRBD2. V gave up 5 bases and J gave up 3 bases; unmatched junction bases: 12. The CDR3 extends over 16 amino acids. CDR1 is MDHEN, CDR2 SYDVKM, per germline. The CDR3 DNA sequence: TGTGCCAGCAGTCCGCCGGGGGGGCGGAGGGGCTACGAGCAGTACTTC. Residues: CASSPPGGRRGYEQYF.

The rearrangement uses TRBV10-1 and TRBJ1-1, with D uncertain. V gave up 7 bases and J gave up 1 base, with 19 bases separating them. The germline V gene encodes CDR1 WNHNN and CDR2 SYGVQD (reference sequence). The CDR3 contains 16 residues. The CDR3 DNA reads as TGCGCCAGCACCCTCACGGCAGGTCCTCCGAACACTGAAGCTTTCTTT. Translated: CASTLTAGPPNTEAFF.

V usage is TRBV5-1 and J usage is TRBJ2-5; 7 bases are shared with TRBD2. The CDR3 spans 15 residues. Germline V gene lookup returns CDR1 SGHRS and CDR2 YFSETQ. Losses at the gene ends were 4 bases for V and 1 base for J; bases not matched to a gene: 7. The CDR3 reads CASSRAGGGQETQYF. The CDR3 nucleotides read TGCGCCAGCAGCAGGGCTGGGGGGGGCCAAGAGACCCAGTACTTC.

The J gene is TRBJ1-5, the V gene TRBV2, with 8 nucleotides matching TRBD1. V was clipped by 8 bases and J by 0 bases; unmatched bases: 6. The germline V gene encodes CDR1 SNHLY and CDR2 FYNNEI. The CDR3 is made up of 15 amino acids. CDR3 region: CASGQGSGSNQPQHF. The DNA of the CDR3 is TGTGCCAGCGGACAGGGTAGTGGTAGCAATCAGCCCCAGCATTTT.

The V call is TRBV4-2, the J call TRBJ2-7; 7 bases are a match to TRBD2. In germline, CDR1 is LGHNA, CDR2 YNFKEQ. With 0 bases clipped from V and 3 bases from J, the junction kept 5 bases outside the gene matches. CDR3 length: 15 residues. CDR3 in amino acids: CASSQEASGNYEQYF. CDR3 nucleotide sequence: TGTGCCAGCAGCCAAGAAGCCAGCGGGAACTACGAGCAGTACTTC.

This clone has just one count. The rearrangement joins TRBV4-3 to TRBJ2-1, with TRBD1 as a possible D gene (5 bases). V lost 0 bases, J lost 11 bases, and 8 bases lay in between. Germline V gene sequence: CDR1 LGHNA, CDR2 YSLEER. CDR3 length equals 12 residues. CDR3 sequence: CASSQDGAKQFF. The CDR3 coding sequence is TGCGCCAGCAGCCAAGATGGGGCAAAGCAGTTCTTC.

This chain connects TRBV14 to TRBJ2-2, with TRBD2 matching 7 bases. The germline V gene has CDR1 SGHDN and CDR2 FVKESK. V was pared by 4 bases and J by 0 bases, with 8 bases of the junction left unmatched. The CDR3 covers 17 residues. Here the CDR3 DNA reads TGTGCCAGCAGCCGCAATATTCTAGCGGCGAACACCGGGGAGCTGTTTTTT. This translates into CASSRNILAANTGELFF.

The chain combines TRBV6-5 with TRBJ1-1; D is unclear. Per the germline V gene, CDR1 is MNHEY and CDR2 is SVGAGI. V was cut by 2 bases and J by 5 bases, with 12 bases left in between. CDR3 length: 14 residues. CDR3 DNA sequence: TGTGCCAGCAGTTACGCGCGGGTAGGAACTGAAGCTTTCTTT. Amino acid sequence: CASSYARVGTEAFF.

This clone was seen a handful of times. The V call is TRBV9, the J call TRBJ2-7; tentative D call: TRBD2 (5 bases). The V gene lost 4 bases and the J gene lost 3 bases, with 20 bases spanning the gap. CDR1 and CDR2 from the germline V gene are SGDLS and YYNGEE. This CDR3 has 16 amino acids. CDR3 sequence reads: CASSTAAFARDYEQYF. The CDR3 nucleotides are TGTGCCAGCAGCACCGCGGCATTCGCCCGGGACTACGAGCAGTACTTC.

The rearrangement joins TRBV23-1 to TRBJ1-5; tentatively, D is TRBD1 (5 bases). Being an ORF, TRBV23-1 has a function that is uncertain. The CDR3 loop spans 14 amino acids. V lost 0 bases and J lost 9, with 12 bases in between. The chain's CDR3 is CASSQSGGFGPQHF. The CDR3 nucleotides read TGCGCCAGCAGTCAATCGGGGGGGTTCGGGCCCCAGCATTTT.

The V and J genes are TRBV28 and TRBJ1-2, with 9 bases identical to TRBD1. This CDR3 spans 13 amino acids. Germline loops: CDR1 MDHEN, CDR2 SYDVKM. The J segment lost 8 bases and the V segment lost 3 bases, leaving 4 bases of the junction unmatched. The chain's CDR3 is CASSLTGGGGYTF. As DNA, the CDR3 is TGTGCCAGCAGTTTGACAGGGGGAGGGGGCTACACCTTC.

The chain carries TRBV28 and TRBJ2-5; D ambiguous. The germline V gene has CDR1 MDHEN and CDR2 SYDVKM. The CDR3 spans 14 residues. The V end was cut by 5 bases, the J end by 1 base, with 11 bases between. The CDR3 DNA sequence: TGTGCCAGCAGTCCCGACCGGAGCCAAGAGACCCAGTACTTC. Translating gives CASSPDRSQETQYF.

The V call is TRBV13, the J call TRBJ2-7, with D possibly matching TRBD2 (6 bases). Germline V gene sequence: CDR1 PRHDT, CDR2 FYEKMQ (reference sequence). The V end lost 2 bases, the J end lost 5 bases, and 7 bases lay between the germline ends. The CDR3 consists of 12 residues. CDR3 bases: TGTGCCAGCAGCTTACGGGGGAACGAGCAGTACTTC. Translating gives CASSLRGNEQYF.

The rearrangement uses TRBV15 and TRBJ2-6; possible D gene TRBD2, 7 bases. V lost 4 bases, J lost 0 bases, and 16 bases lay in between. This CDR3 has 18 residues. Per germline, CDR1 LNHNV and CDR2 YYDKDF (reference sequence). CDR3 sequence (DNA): TGTGCCACCAGCACCCCCCCCGGGGGGCACTCTGGGGCCAACGTCCTGACTTTC. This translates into CATSTPPGGHSGANVLTF.